The TCR beta chain under discussion was sequenced for a study of post-analysis software for immune sequencing data. Across the study: There were relapsing-remitting, secondary progressive and progressive-relapsing multiple sclerosis among the disease courses included.

About this clonotype itself: Its matching antigen is unknown.

Each TCR beta cDNA library carried unique molecular identifiers. MiXCR was run by TCRdb on the PCR reads, yielding one entry per CDR3 protein. Among roughly 730,000 distinct CDR3 sequences listed, roughly 29% were seen once. Findings and caveats of the study: Several TRBV segments (TRBV5-6, TRBV5-1 and TRBV20-1 among them) occurred more frequently in patients than in controls.

Germline CDR1 DFQATT, CDR2 SNEGSKA (reference sequence). With V trimmed by 3 bases and J by 5 bases, 10 bases remained unmatched. The length of the CDR3 is 16 residues. V is TRBV20-1 and J is TRBJ1-5; the match to TRBD1 covers 10 bases. Sequencing was performed on blood. This sequence was found in a girl aged 5 to 17 with multiple sclerosis. CDR3 in amino acids: CSASKLIGQGDQPQHF. The CDR3 nucleotides read TGCAGTGCTAGTAAGTTGATCGGACAGGGGGATCAGCCCCAGCATTTT.